Presented here are 13 T cell receptor beta chains from one specimen sequenced in a study of blood T cell repertoires in COVID-19. Some clones are missing from TCRdb's copy, which holds only in-frame ones; the method was immunoSEQ multiplex PCR. The sample holds approximately 350,000 clones, 86% seen once. The sequenced material came from peripheral blood. The receptors were sampled from a woman aged 60-75 years with COVID-19, enrolled during active disease.

This chain uses TRBV11-3 with TRBJ2-7; a possible D gene is TRBD1 (6 bases). With 1 base removed from V and 5 bases from J, the gap between germline ends came to 12 bases. Germline CDR1 reads SGHNT; CDR2 reads YENEEA. There are 14 residues in the CDR3. CDR3 bases: TGTGCCAGCAGCTTAGGGGTCAGGGGCCACGAGCAGTACTTC. Translation: CASSLGVRGHEQYF.

The chain couples TRBV7-8 to TRBJ2-2; the D is unclear. Germline V lookup: CDR1 SGHVS, CDR2 FQNEAQ. Trimming took off 5 bases at V and 6 bases at J, with 7 bases between the two ends. There are 12 residues in the CDR3. The CDR3 protein is CASSNSAGELFF. The CDR3 coding sequence is TGTGCCAGCAGCAACAGTGCCGGGGAGCTGTTTTTT. The full variable domain, completed using reference TRBV7-8 and TRBJ2-2, is GAGVSQSPRYKVAKRGQDVALRCDPISGHVSLFWYQQALGQGPEFLTYFQNEAQLDKSGLPSDRFFAERPEGSVSTLKIQRTQQEDSAVYLCASSNSAGELFFGEGSRLTVL.

The chain uses TRBV6-5 and TRBJ1-1; D is ambiguous. CDR1 and CDR2 from the germline V gene are MNHEY and SVGAGI. V lost 5 bases to trimming and J lost 4 bases, with 11 bases between them. The CDR3 has 13 amino acids. The CDR3 region has the DNA TGTGCCAGCAGTCCTGATACGGTCACTGAAGCTTTCTTT. This translates into CASSPDTVTEAFF.

This CDR3 is CATSDPGGPDNEQFF. DNA of the CDR3: TGTGCCACCAGTGATCCGGGGGGGCCGGACAATGAGCAGTTCTTC. The chain carries TRBV24-1 and TRBJ2-1, with TRBD2 matching over 8 bases. Germline CDR1 reads KGHDR; CDR2 reads SFDVKD. The CDR3 has 15 residues. V shed 3 bases, J shed 5 bases, and the junction held 5 bases outside the gene matches.

This CDR3 reads CASSPGTGPYSNQPQHF. The DNA of the CDR3 is TGTGCCAGCAGCCCAGGGACAGGTCCATATAGCAATCAGCCCCAGCATTTT. This chain connects TRBV7-2 to TRBJ1-5, with 8 nucleotides matching TRBD1. The CDR3 consists of 17 residues. V was pared by 5 bases and J by 0 bases, with 9 bases of the junction left unmatched. CDR1 SGHTA and CDR2 FQGNSA come from the germline V gene.

The V gene is TRBV7-2, the J gene TRBJ2-7; D is perhaps TRBD2 (5 bases). Trimming removed 1 base at V and 9 bases at J, with 16 bases between. Germline CDR1 is SGHTA and CDR2 is FQGNSA. The CDR3 contains 14 residues. The CDR3 bases are TGTGCCAGCAGCTTAGTGCCCGTGCGTGGGAGGCAGTACTTC. Amino acids: CASSLVPVRGRQYF.

The chain has TRBV7-2 and TRBJ2-4; 11 positions match TRBD1. This CDR3 has 17 residues. The V and J ends lost 6 bases and 3 bases, in that order; junction bases with no gene match: 10. Germline-derived CDR1 and CDR2 are SGHTA and FQGNSA. The DNA of the CDR3 is TGTGCCAGCAGTCCAGACGGGACAGGGGGAGGCAAAAACATTCAGTACTTC. It yields the protein CASSPDGTGGGKNIQYF. Full variable domain (outside the CDR3, taken from reference TRBV7-2 and TRBJ2-4): GAGVSQSPSNKVTEKGKDVELRCDPISGHTALYWYRQSLGQGLEFLIYFQGNSAPDKSGLPSDRFSAERTGGSVSTLTIQRTQQEDSAVYLCASSPDGTGGGKNIQYFGAGTRLSVL.

The chain carries TRBV9 and TRBJ2-3, with 10 bases aligning to TRBD2. V lost 4 bases, J lost 0 bases, and 2 bases stayed unmatched. Germline V gene sequence: CDR1 SGDLS, CDR2 YYNGEE. CDR3 length: 15 residues. In DNA form, the CDR3 reads TGTGCCAGCAGCTCTAGCGGGGGTAGCACAGATACGCAGTATTTT. Protein sequence: CASSSSGGSTDTQYF.

This chain joins TRBV5-6 and TRBJ1-1, with D hard to call. Germline V CDR1 and CDR2: SGHDT, YYEEEE. Trimming pared 4 bases from V and 4 bases from J, leaving 11 bases between. This CDR3 region has 13 residues. The CDR3 is CASSLEWSTEAFF. In DNA form, the CDR3 reads TGTGCCAGCAGCCTTGAATGGAGCACTGAAGCTTTCTTT.

This rearrangement joins TRBV27 to TRBJ2-5, with D maybe TRBD2 (7 bases). CDR3 length: 17 amino acids. Trimming removed 2 bases from V and 3 bases from J, with 19 bases in between. The germline V gene encodes CDR1 MNHEY and CDR2 SMNVEV (reference sequence). The CDR3, as DNA: TGTGCCAGCAGTTTAGCGGGGGCGAGGGGATCAAAAGAGACCCAGTACTTC. Translation gives CASSLAGARGSKETQYF.

This clone was seen once. The genes are TRBV9 and TRBJ2-7; 9 bases are a match to TRBD2. Trimming cost V 3 bases and J 3 bases; bases outside gene matches: 7. The CDR3 has 15 amino acids. Germline V lookup: CDR1 SGDLS, CDR2 YYNGEE. CDR3 sequence (DNA): TGTGCCAGCAGCGAGACAGCGGGGGGTGACTACGAGCAGTACTTC. Its protein product is CASSETAGGDYEQYF.

The V and J genes are TRBV6-6 and TRBJ1-2; 7 bases line up with TRBD1. V lost 4 bases to trimming and J lost 4 bases; unmatched junction nucleotides: 6. CDR3 length: 14 amino acids. Per germline, CDR1 MNHNY and CDR2 SVGAGI (reference sequence). CDR3 bases: TGTGCCAGCAGTTTCGGACAGGAACCCTATGGCTACACCTTC. Its translation: CASSFGQEPYGYTF.

This clone was seen a handful of times. The gene calls are TRBV9 and TRBJ1-3, with TRBD1 as a possible D gene (6 bases). This CDR3 is 16 amino acids long. Germline-derived CDR1 and CDR2 are SGDLS and YYNGEE. V was pared by 3 bases and J by 4 bases, with 17 bases between. CDR3 coding DNA: TGTGCCAGCAGCGCCGATCACAGGGCTTACGGAAACACCATATATTTT. The encoded protein is CASSADHRAYGNTIYF.